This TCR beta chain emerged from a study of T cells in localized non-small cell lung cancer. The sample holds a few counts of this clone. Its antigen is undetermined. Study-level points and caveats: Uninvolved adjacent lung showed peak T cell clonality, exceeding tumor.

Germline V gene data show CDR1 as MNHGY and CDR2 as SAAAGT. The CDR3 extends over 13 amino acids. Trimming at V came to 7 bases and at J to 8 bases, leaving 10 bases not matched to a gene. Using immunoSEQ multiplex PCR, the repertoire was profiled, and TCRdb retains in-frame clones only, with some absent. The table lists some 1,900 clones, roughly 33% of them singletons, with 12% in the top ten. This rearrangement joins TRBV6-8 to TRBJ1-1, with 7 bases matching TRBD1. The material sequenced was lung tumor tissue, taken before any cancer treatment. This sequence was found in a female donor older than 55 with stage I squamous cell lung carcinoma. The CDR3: CASIQGGAGEAFF. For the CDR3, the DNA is TGTGCCAGCATCCAGGGGGGGGCTGGCGAAGCTTTCTTT.